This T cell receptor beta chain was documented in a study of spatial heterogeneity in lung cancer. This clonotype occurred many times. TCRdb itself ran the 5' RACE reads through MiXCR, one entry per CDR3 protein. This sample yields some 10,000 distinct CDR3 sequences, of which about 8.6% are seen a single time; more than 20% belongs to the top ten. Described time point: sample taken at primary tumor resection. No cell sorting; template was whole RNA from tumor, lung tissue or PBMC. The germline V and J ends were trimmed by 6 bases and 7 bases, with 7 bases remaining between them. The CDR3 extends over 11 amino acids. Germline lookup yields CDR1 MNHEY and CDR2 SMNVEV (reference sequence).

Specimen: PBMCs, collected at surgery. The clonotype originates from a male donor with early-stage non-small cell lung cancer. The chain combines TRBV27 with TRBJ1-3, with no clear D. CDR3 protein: CASRHRNTIYF. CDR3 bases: TGTGCCAGCAGACACCGGAACACCATATATTTT.